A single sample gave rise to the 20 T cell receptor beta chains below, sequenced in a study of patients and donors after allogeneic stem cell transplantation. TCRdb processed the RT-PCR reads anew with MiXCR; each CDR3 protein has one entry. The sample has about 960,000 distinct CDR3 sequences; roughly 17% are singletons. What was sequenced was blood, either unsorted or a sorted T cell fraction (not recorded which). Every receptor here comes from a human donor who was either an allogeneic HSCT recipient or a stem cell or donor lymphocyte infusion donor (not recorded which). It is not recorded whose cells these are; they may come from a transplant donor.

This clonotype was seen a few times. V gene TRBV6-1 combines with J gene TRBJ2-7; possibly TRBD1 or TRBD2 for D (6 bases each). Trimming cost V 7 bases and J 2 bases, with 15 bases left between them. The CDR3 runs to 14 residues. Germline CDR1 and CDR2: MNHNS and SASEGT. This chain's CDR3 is CASKEGTQAYEQYF. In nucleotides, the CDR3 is TGTGCCAGCAAGGAGGGGACACAGGCCTACGAGCAGTACTTC.

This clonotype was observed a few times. CDR3 region: CASISSGRINEQFF. The CDR3 DNA is TGTGCCAGCATAAGTAGCGGGAGGATCAATGAGCAGTTCTTC. The rearrangement uses TRBV12-3 or TRBV12-4 and TRBJ2-1, with 10 bases matching TRBD2. CDR3 length: 14 residues. V lost 7 bases and J lost 6; bases outside the gene matches: 6.

For the CDR3, the DNA is TGTGCCAGCAGTTACTCGAATTCCAACACCGGGGAGCTGTTTTTT. Amino acids: CASSYSNSNTGELFF. The chain links TRBV6-5 to TRBJ2-2; no firm D call. CDR1 MNHEY and CDR2 SVGAGI come from the germline V gene. CDR3 size: 15 residues. Deletions cut 0 bases from V and 2 bases from J, with 7 bases between.

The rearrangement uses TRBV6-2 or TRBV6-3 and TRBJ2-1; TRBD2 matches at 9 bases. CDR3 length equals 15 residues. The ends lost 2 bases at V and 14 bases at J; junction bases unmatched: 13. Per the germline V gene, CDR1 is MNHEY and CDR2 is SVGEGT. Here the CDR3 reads CASSYAQQAGGQEFF. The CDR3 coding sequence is TGTGCCAGCAGTTACGCCCAGCAGGCGGGGGGGCAGGAGTTCTTC.

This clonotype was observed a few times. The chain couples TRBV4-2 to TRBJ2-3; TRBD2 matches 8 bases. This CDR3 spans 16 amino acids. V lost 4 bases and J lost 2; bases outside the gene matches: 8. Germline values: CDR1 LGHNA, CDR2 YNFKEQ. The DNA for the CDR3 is TGTGCCAGCAGCCCGCGGTTAGCGGGGATCACAGATACGCAGTATTTT. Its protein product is CASSPRLAGITDTQYF.

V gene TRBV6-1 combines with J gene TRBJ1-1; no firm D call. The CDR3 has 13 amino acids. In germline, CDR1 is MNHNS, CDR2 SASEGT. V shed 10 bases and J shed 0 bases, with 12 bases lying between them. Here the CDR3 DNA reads TGTGCCACAGCAGAGATTTTGAACACTGAAGCTTTCTTT. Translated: CATAEILNTEAFF.

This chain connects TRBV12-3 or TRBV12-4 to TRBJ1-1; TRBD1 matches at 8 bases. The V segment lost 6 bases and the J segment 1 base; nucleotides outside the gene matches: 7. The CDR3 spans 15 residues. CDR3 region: CASRTGDVGNTEAFF. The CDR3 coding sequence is TGTGCCAGCAGGACAGGGGATGTTGGGAACACTGAAGCTTTCTTT.

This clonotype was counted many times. CDR3 residues: CASSQDGTPSTDTQYF. CDR3 coding DNA: TGCGCCAGCAGCCAAGACGGGACACCTAGCACAGATACGCAGTATTTT. V is TRBV4-3 and J is TRBJ2-3, with a tentative D call TRBD1 (6 bases). The CDR3 spans 16 residues. The germline V gene has CDR1 LGHNA and CDR2 YSLEER. V dropped 0 bases and J dropped 0 bases, with 10 bases sitting between them.

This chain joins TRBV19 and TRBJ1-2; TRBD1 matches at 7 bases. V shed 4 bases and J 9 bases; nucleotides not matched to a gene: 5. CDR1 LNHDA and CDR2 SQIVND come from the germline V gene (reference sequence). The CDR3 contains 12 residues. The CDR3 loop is CASSNRQGSYTF. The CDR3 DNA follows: TGTGCCAGTAGTAACCGACAGGGCAGCTACACCTTC. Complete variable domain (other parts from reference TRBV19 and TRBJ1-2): DGGITQSPKYLFRKEGQNVTLSCEQNLNHDAMYWYRQDPGQGLRLIYYSQIVNDFQKGDIAEGYSVSREKKESFPLTVTSAQKNPTAFYLCASSNRQGSYTFGSGTRLTVV.

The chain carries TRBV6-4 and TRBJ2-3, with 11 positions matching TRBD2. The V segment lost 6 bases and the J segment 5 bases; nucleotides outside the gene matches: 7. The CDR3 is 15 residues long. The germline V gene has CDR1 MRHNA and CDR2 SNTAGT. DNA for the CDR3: TGTGCCAGCAGAAAGACTAGCGGGACGGAAGATACGCAGTATTTT. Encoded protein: CASRKTSGTEDTQYF.

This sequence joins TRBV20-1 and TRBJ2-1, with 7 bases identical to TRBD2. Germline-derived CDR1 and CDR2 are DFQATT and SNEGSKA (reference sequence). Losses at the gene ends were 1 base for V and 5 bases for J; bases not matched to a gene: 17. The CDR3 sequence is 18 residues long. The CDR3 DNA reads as TGCAGTGCTAGAGTGTTGGGAAAAGGGGAGGGTCGGGACAATGAGCAGTTCTTC. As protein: CSARVLGKGEGRDNEQFF.

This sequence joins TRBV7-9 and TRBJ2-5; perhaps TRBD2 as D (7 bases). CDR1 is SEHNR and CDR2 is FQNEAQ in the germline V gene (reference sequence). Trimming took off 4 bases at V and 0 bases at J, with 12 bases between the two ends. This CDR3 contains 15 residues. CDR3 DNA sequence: TGTGCCAGCAGCTCGAGGGGGGGGAACCAAGAGACCCAGTACTTC. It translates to CASSSRGGNQETQYF.

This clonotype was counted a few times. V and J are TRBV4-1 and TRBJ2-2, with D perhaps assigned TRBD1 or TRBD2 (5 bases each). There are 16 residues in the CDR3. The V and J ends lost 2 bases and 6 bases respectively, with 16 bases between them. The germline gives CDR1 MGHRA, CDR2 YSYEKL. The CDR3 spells CASSQTGWGLAGELFF. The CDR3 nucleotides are TGCGCCAGCAGCCAAACCGGTTGGGGGTTGGCCGGGGAGCTGTTTTTT.

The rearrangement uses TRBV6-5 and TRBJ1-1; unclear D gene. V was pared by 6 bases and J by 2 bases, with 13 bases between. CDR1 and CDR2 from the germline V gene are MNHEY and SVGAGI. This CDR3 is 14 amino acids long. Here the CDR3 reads CASSNSGRNTEAFF. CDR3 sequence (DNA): TGTGCCAGCAGCAACTCGGGCCGAAACACTGAAGCTTTCTTT.

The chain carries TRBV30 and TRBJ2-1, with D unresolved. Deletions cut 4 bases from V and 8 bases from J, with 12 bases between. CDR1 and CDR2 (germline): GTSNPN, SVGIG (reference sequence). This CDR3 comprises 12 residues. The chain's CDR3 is CAWNHKGDEQFF. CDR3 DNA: TGTGCCTGGAATCATAAAGGTGATGAGCAGTTCTTC.

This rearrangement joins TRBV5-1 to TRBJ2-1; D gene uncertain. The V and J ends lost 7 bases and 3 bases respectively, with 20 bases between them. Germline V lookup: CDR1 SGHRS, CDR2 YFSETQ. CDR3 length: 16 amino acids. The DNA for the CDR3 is TGCGCCAGCTCCTACGCCCGATCACGCCGCTACAATGAGCAGTTCTTC. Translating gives CASSYARSRRYNEQFF.

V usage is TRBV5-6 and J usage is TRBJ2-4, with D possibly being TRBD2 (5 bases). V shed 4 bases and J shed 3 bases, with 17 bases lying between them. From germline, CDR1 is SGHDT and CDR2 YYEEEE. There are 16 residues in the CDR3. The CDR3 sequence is CASSRGSVDYKNIQYF. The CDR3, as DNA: TGTGCCAGCAGCCGTGGGTCAGTTGACTACAAAAACATTCAGTACTTC.

The CDR3 sequence: CASSLSISRRDQPQHF. In nucleotides, the CDR3 is TGTGCCAGCAGCTTATCAATTTCCCGCAGGGATCAGCCCCAGCATTTT. The rearrangement joins TRBV7-2 to TRBJ1-5, with a tentative D call TRBD1 (5 bases). V was clipped by 2 bases and J by 5 bases, with 16 bases between them. The CDR3 length is 16 residues. Per the germline V gene, CDR1 is SGHTA and CDR2 is FQGNSA.

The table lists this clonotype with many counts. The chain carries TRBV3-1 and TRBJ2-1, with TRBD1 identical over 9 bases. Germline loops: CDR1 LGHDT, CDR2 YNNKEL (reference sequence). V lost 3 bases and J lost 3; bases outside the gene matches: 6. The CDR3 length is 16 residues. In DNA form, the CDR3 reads TGTGCCAGCAGCCACCCGGGACAGGGTGTCTACAATGAGCAGTTCTTC. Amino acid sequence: CASSHPGQGVYNEQFF.

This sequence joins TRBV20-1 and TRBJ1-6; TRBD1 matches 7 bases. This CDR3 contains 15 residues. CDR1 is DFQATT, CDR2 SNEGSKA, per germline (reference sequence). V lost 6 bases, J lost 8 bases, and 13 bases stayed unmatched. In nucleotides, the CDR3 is TGCAGTGCGGGAGACAGGGTCACTAACTATTCACCCCTCCACTTT. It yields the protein CSAGDRVTNYSPLHF.